A selection of T cell receptor beta chains follows, all from one sample in a study of T cell repertoires in cytomegalovirus infection. Which antigens these TCRs recognize remains unknown. TCRdb itself ran the reads through MiXCR, one entry per CDR3 protein. The sample lists 550,000 to 850,000 distinct CDR3 sequences, roughly 33% seen once, with around a sixth in the top ten. The specimen was cultured PBMCs, collected from culture after CMV antigen stimulation. These receptors originate from a human donor in good health (CMV status not recorded). Some clones in this sample may be carry-over from other donors' samples. Each CDR3 is given with its conserved first and last residue. D genes are given only for firm matches.

. TRBV7-2 CASSLDGGSGANVLTF
. TRBV7-2 CASSLGLGAGWGTEAFF
. TRBV6-1 CASSEGRPIATNEKLFF
TRBD1 TRBV20-1 CSARDIRTGDANGYTF
TRBD2 TRBV20-1 CSARGAGNGRAGYNEQFF
TRBD1 TRBV12-3/TRBV12-4 CASRGWTGGPGELFF
. TRBV28 CASQGLAGLSFDIQYF
TRBD2 TRBV4-1 CASSQDPGRGTYEQYF
TRBD2 TRBV19 CASSSGLAGGVLVTDTQYF
. TRBV6-6 CASSYREAYNEQFF
. TRBV6-2/TRBV6-3 CASDRGTTYEQYF
TRBD2 TRBV11-2 CASSLWPSGGDETQYF
TRBD2 TRBV4-1 CASSQEWLAGVGQQFF
. TRBV7-2 CASSLGGTQNYEQYF
. TRBV12-3/TRBV12-4 CASSLGGPPETQYF
. TRBV6-1 CASSELQETQYF
. TRBV7-9 CASRPTFSSQTGNYGYTF
. TRBV12-3/TRBV12-4 CASSRRGVPMETQYF
TRBD1 TRBV12-3/TRBV12-4 CASSLGALGQGAWETQYF
TRBD1 TRBV4-1 CASSHGQGARGNTIYF
. TRBV11-2 CASSLDLGGTEAFF
TRBD2 TRBV7-2 CASRTGTRYNEQFF
TRBD2 TRBV19 CASNNWASGTDTQYF
. TRBV7-9 CASSLAGGGEAFF
TRBD2 TRBV5-4 CASSGGPSGRKETQYF
TRBD1 TRBV6-1 CASSERDRGRDQPQHF
. TRBV7-9 CASSLGTGLGNEQFF
TRBD1 TRBV20-1 CSARGILGQGPVQPQHF
. TRBV20-1 CSVRRGLHEQYF
. TRBV12-3/TRBV12-4 CASSRSIQGAGNTIYF
TRBD2 TRBV5-4 CASSGTSGRLADTQYF
. TRBV4-1 CASSQGGGQANSYEQYF
. TRBV7-2 CASSISRSPDTQYF
. TRBV15 CATSRGLAGGYTF
. TRBV11-2 CASSLDYNYGYTF
. TRBV20-1 CSARAPRGHQPQHF
TRBD1 TRBV19 CASSPLGQGRSNQPQHF
TRBD2 TRBV5-6 CASSLTSGIQETQYF
TRBD1 TRBV6-5 CASSSRRTGNYGYTF
. TRBV7-2 CASSFRRRKETQYF
. TRBV2 CASKGFTVSGNTIYF
. TRBV24-1 CATSDGKVSTQYF
TRBD2 TRBV12-3/TRBV12-4 CASSSRGGMYTGELCF
. TRBV27 CASSSPLSGPGEQFF
. TRBV5-4 CASSSGGTGDYEQYF
TRBD2 TRBV23-1 CASSQNAGGPYNEQFF